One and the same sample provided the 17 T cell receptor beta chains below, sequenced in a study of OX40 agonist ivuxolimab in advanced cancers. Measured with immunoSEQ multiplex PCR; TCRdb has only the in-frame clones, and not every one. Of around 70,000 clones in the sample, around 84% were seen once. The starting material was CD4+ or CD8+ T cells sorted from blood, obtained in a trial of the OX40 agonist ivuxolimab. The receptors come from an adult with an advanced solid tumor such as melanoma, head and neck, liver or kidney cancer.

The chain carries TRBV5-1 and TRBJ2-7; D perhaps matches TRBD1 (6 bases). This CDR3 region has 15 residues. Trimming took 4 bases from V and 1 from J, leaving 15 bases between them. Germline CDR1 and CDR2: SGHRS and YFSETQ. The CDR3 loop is CASSRQQGFSYEQYF. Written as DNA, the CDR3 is TGCGCCAGCAGCCGTCAACAGGGCTTTTCCTACGAGCAGTACTTC.

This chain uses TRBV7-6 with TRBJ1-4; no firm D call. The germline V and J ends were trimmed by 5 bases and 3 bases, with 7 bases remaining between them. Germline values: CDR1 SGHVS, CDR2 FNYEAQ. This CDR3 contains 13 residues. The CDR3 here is CASSPRANEKLFF. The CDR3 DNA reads TGTGCCAGCAGCCCCCGGGCTAATGAAAAACTGTTTTTT.

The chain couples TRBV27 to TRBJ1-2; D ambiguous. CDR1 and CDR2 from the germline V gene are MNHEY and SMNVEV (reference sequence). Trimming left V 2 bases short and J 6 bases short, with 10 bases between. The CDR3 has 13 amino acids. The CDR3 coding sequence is TGTGCCAGCAGTTTACAACCGGGGAATGGCTACACCTTC. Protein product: CASSLQPGNGYTF.

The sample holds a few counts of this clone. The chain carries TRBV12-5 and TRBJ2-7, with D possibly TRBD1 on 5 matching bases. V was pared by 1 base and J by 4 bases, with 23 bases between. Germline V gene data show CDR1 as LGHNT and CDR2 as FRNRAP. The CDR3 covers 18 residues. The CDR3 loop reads CASGLATGAATSPYEQYF. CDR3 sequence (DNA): TGTGCTAGTGGTTTGGCCACTGGGGCTGCGACGTCCCCTTACGAGCAGTACTTC.

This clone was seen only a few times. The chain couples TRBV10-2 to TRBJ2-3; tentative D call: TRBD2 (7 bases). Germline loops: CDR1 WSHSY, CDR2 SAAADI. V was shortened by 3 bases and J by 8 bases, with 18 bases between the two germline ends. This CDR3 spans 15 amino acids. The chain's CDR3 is CASSDGGGGRGTQYF. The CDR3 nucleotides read TGCGCCAGCAGTGATGGTGGCGGGGGCCGCGGTACGCAGTATTTT.

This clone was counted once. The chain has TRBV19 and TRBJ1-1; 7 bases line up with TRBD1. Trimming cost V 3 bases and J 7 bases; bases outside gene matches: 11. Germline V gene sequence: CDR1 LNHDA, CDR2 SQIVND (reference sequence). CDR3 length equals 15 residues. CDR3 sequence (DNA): TGTGCCAGTAGTATTCAGGGGGGGGACTTGAGTGAAGCTTTCTTT. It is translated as CASSIQGGDLSEAFF.

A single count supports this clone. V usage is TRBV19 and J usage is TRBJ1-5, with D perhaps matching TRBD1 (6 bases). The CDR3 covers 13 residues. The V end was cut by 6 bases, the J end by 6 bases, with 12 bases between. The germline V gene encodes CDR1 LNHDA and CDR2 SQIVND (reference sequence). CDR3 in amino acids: CASSQGSSQPQHF. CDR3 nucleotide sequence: TGTGCCAGTAGCCAGGGGAGTAGTCAGCCCCAGCATTTT.

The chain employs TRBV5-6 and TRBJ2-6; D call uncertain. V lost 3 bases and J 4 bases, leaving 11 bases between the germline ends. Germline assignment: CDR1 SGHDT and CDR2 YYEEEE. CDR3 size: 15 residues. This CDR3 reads CASSWKGSGANVLTF. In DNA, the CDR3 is TGTGCCAGCAGCTGGAAGGGTTCAGGGGCCAACGTCCTGACTTTC.

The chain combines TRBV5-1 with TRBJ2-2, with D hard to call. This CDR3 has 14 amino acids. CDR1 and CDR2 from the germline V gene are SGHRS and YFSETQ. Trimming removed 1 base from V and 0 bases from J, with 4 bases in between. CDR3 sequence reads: CASSLNTNTGELFF. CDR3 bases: TGCGCCAGCAGCTTGAATACGAACACCGGGGAGCTGTTTTTT.

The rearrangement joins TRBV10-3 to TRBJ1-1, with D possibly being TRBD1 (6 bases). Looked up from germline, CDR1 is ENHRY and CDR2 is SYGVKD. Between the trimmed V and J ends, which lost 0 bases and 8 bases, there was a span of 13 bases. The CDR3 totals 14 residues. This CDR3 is CAISESGGGAEAFF. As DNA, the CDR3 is TGTGCCATCAGTGAGTCGGGTGGGGGGGCAGAAGCTTTCTTT.

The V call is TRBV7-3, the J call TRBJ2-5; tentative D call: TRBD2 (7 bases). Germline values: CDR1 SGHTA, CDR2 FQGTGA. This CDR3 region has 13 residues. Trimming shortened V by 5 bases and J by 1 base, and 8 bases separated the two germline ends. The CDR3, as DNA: TGTGCCAGCAGCGCGGGGGCCCAAGAGACCCAGTACTTC. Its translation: CASSAGAQETQYF.

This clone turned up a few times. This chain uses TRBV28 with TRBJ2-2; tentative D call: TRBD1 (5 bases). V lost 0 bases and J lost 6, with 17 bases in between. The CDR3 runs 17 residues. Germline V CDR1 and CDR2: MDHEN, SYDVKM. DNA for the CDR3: TGTGCCAGCAGTTTATGGGGGCTAGAATCGGGCCCCGGGGAGCTGTTTTTT. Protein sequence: CASSLWGLESGPGELFF.

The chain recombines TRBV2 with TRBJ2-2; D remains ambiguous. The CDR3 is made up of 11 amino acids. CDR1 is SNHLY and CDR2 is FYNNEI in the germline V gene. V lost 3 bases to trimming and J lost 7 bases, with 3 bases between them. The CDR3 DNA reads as TGTGCCAGCAGTGATGACGGGGAGCTGTTTTTT. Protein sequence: CASSDDGELFF.

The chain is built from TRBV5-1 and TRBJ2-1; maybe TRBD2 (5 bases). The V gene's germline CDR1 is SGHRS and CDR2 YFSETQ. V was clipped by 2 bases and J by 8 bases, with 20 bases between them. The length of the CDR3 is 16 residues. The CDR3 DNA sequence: TGCGCCAGCAGCTTTTTCGTTGGAGCGGTGGCCGATGAGCAGTTCTTC. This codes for CASSFFVGAVADEQFF.

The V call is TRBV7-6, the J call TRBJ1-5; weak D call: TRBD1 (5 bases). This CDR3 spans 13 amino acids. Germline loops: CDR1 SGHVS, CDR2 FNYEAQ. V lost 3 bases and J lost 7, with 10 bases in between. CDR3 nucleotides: TGTGCCAGCAGCTTTTCAGGGAAGCAGCCCCAGCATTTT. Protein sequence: CASSFSGKQPQHF.

The CDR3 DNA sequence: TGCGCCAGCAGCTTCGGGGGGGCGGGGACTCCCTACGAGCAGTACTTC. Its translation is CASSFGGAGTPYEQYF. This chain uses TRBV5-1 with TRBJ2-7, with TRBD2 matching over 8 bases. The CDR3 length is 16 residues. V was clipped by 2 bases and J by 2 bases; unmatched bases: 9. Germline V lookup: CDR1 SGHRS, CDR2 YFSETQ.

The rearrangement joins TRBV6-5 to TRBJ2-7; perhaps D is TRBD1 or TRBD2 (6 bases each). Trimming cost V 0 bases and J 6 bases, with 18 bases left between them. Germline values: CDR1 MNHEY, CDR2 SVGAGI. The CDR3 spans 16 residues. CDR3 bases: TGTGCCAGCAGTTACTCGAAGTTGGGGGGCGCGGTCGAGCAGTACTTC. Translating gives CASSYSKLGGAVEQYF.